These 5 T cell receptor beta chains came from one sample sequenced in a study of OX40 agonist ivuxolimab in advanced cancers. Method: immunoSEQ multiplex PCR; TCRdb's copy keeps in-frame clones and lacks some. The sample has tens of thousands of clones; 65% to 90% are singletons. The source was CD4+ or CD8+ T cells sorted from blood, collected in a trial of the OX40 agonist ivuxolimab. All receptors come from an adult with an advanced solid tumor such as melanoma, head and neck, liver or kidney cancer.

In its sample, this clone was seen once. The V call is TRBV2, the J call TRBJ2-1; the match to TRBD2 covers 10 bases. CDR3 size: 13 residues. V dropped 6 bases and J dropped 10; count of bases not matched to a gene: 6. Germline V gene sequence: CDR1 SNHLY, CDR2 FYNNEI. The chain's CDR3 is CASSDGLAEEQFF. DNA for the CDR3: TGTGCCAGCAGCGACGGACTAGCGGAGGAGCAGTTCTTC.

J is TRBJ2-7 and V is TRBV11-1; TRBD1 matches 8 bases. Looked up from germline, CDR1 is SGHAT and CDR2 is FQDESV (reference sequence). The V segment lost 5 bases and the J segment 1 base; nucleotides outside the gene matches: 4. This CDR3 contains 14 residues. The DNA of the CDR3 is TGTGCCAGCAGCCCCAGGACAGGGTCCTACGAGCAGTACTTC. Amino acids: CASSPRTGSYEQYF.

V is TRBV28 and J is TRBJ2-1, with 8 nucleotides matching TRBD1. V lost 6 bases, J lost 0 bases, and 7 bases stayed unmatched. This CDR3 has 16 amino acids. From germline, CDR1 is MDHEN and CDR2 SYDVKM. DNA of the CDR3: TGTGCCAGCAGCTGGGGGACAGGAGGCTCCTACAATGAGCAGTTCTTC. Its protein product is CASSWGTGGSYNEQFF. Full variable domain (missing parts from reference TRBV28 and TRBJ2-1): DVKVTQSSRYLVKRTGEKVFLECVQDMDHENMFWYRQDPGLGLRLIYFSYDVKMKEKGDIPEGYSVSREKKERFSLILESASTNQTSMYLCASSWGTGGSYNEQFFGPGTRLTVL.

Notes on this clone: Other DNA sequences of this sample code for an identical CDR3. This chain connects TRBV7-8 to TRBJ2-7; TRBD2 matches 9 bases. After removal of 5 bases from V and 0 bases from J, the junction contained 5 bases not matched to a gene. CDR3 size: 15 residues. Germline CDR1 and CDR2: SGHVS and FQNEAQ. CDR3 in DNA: TGTGCCAGCAGCCAGACTAGCGGCTTCTCCTACGAGCAGTACTTC. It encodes CASSQTSGFSYEQYF.

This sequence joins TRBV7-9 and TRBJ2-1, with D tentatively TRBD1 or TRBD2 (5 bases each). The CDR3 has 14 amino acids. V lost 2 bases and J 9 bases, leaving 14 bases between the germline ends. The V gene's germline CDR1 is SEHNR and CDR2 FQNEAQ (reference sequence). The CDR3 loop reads CASSLWGSLGEQFF. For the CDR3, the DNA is TGTGCCAGCAGCTTATGGGGGTCCCTCGGTGAGCAGTTCTTC. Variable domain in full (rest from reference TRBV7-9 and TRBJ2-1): DTGVSQNPRHKITKRGQNVTFRCDPISEHNRLYWYRQTLGQGPEFLTYFQNEAQLEKSRLLSDRFSAERPKGSFSTLEIQRTEQGDSAMYLCASSLWGSLGEQFFGPGTRLTVL.